The 22 T cell receptor beta chains given below trace back to one sample, sequenced in a study of blood T cell repertoires in COVID-19 (dated by TCRdb to the early 2020s). The library came from the immunoSEQ multiplex PCR assay. This immuneACCESS table, as held by TCRdb, lists in-frame sequences with V and J called but not all clones. Of the missing ones, under half trace to an unresolved V gene in checked studies; the others have no known cause. For this sample there are tens of thousands of clones; roughly nine tenths appear just once. The ten largest make up over 1.2% of the sample. Sample: peripheral blood. Receptors were obtained from a man aged 50 or older with acute or convalescent COVID-19.

This sequence joins TRBV30 and TRBJ1-2, with TRBD1 matching over 8 bases. This CDR3 has 13 amino acids. Germline V gives CDR1 GTSNPN, CDR2 SVGIG (reference sequence). V trimming: 7 bases; J trimming: 3 bases; junction bases outside the gene matches: 7. The CDR3 loop reads CAFTGGVYYGYTF. The CDR3 region has the DNA TGTGCCTTTACAGGGGGTGTCTACTATGGCTACACCTTC.

This clone was found once. The V call is TRBV27, the J call TRBJ1-1, with D possibly matching TRBD1 (6 bases). CDR3 length: 14 residues. Trimming stripped 6 bases from V and 2 bases from J, with 13 bases between. Germline values: CDR1 MNHEY, CDR2 SMNVEV (reference sequence). The CDR3 DNA sequence: TGTGCCAGCAGACCGGGACACGGAAACACTGAAGCTTTCTTT. This encodes CASRPGHGNTEAFF.

This clone turned up a few times. CDR3 sequence (DNA): TGTGCCAGCAGCCGAGGGAGTTGGCAGGGGAAGAATTCACCCCTCCACTTT. Protein product: CASSRGSWQGKNSPLHF. The chain uses TRBV27 and TRBJ1-6; tentative D call: TRBD1 (6 bases). This CDR3 is 17 amino acids long. Germline V CDR1 and CDR2: MNHEY, SMNVEV (reference sequence). The V and J ends lost 6 bases and 7 bases respectively, with 22 bases between them.

The chain recombines TRBV6-6 with TRBJ2-6, with TRBD1 matching over 10 bases. Unmatched junction bases numbered 5, after V lost 5 bases and J lost 1 base. Per the germline V gene, CDR1 is MNHNY and CDR2 is SVGAGI (reference sequence). The CDR3 totals 17 residues. Here the CDR3 reads CASSRWDRGSGANVLTF. DNA for the CDR3: TGTGCCAGCAGTCGATGGGACAGGGGTTCTGGGGCCAACGTCCTGACTTTC.

This rearrangement joins TRBV11-2 to TRBJ2-3; TRBD2 aligns across 8 bases. Looked up from germline, CDR1 is SGHAT and CDR2 is FQNNGV. The CDR3 length is 14 residues. V gave up 5 bases and J gave up 2 bases; unmatched junction bases: 3. CDR3: CASSRGGDTDTQYF. CDR3 nucleotides: TGTGCCAGCAGCCGGGGGGGGGACACAGATACGCAGTATTTT.

V gene TRBV28 combines with J gene TRBJ1-6; D is perhaps TRBD1 (5 bases). Trimming removed 7 bases at V and 9 bases at J, with 13 bases between. The V gene's germline CDR1 is MDHEN and CDR2 SYDVKM. CDR3 length: 13 residues. CDR3 in amino acids: CASINRLGSPLHF. Here the CDR3 DNA reads TGTGCCAGCATCAACAGGTTGGGTTCACCCCTCCACTTT.

The chain employs TRBV5-5 and TRBJ1-3; 7 positions match TRBD1. The CDR3 has 17 residues. V lost 4 bases and J lost 0; bases outside the gene matches: 10. Germline V lookup: CDR1 SGHKS, CDR2 YYEKEE (reference sequence). The CDR3 sequence is CASSLEGDSRSGNTIYF. CDR3 DNA: TGTGCCAGCAGCCTCGAAGGGGACAGTCGCTCTGGAAACACCATATATTTT.

The rearrangement links TRBV18 to TRBJ2-7; 10 bases map to TRBD1. The CDR3 runs to 14 residues. The V gene's germline CDR1 is KGHSH and CDR2 LQKENI. J gave up 3 bases and V 3 bases, and 2 bases lay outside the gene matches. This chain's CDR3 is CASSPGTGVYEQYV. The CDR3 nucleotides read TGTGCCAGCTCACCCGGGACAGGGGTCTACGAGCAGTACGTC.

This sequence joins TRBV27 and TRBJ2-7, with 7 bases aligning to TRBD1. CDR3 length: 16 residues. V was pared by 4 bases and J by 6 bases, with 15 bases of the junction left unmatched. CDR1 is MNHEY and CDR2 is SMNVEV in the germline V gene (reference sequence). Written as DNA, the CDR3 is TGTGCCAGCAGTTCTCTAAAGGGGGCCAAACTCACCGAGCAGTACGTC. Translating it yields CASSSLKGAKLTEQYV.

This chain joins TRBV19 and TRBJ2-4, with D perhaps TRBD1 (5 bases). The CDR3 consists of 13 residues. V lost 5 bases to trimming and J lost 6 bases, with 11 bases between them. Per germline, CDR1 LNHDA and CDR2 SQIVND (reference sequence). Here the CDR3 DNA reads TGTGCCAGTAGTGCACAGGCAGGAAACATTCAGTACTTC. Its protein is CASSAQAGNIQYF.

The chain couples TRBV11-2 to TRBJ2-3; 7 bases align to TRBD2. Trimming took 1 base from V and 4 from J; bases not matched to a gene: 5. Germline-derived CDR1 and CDR2 are SGHAT and FQNNGV. The CDR3 has 15 amino acids. The CDR3 loop is CASSLAGGASDTQYF. Here the CDR3 DNA reads TGTGCCAGCAGCTTAGCGGGAGGCGCGTCAGATACGCAGTATTTT. Drawing the rest from reference TRBV11-2 and TRBJ2-3, the complete variable domain is EAGVAQSPRYKIIEKRQSVAFWCNPISGHATLYWYQQILGQGPKLLIQFQNNGVVDDSQLPKDRFSAERLKGVDSTLKIQPAKLEDSAVYLCASSLAGGASDTQYFGPGTRLTVL.

The V and J genes are TRBV28 and TRBJ1-2; 7 nucleotides line up with TRBD1. Trimming removed 6 bases from V and 2 bases from J; junction bases left unmatched: 3. This CDR3 is 13 amino acids long. Germline V gives CDR1 MDHEN, CDR2 SYDVKM. The CDR3 reads CASRPQGNYGYTF. The CDR3, as DNA: TGTGCCAGCAGGCCACAGGGGAACTATGGCTACACCTTC.

This clone was counted between two and nine times. The chain joins TRBV30 to TRBJ1-5; 10 nucleotides match TRBD1. This CDR3 spans 15 amino acids. V shed 2 bases and J 9 bases; nucleotides not matched to a gene: 10. Germline V gives CDR1 GTSNPN, CDR2 SVGIG (reference sequence). CDR3 amino acids: CAWSSQTGGGGPQHF. In DNA, the CDR3 is TGTGCCTGGAGTTCCCAGACAGGGGGCGGAGGGCCCCAGCATTTT.

The chain is built from TRBV15 and TRBJ2-3; D not certain. This CDR3 has 17 amino acids. Trimming removed 1 base at V and 1 base at J, with 15 bases between. Germline-derived CDR1 and CDR2 are LNHNV and YYDKDF (reference sequence). The CDR3 here is CATSRGIATEGTDTQYF. In nucleotides, the CDR3 is TGTGCCACCAGCAGAGGGATAGCTACCGAGGGCACAGATACGCAGTATTTT.

This chain uses TRBV27 with TRBJ2-1, with 7 nucleotides matching TRBD2. Per the germline V gene, CDR1 is MNHEY and CDR2 is SMNVEV (reference sequence). This CDR3 comprises 15 residues. The ends lost 6 bases at V and 5 bases at J; junction bases unmatched: 10. The CDR3 reads CASRPKGGIHNEQFF. The CDR3 nucleotides read TGTGCCAGCAGGCCCAAGGGAGGGATCCACAATGAGCAGTTCTTC.

The chain employs TRBV6-2 or TRBV6-3 and TRBJ2-1; 10 nucleotides align to TRBD2. The CDR3 extends over 13 amino acids. Germline CDR1 MNHEY, CDR2 SVGEGT. The V gene end was trimmed by 6 bases and the J gene end by 9 bases; junction bases not matched to a gene: 5. The CDR3 region is CASSGLAASEQFF. In DNA, the CDR3 is TGTGCCAGCAGCGGACTAGCGGCTTCTGAGCAGTTCTTC.

This clone was counted once. The V gene is TRBV19, the J gene TRBJ2-2, with D unresolved. V lost 9 bases, J lost 0 bases, and 14 bases lay in between. The CDR3 is 15 amino acids. Germline CDR1 LNHDA, CDR2 SQIVND (reference sequence). The CDR3 sequence: CASAILQTNTGELFF. The CDR3 nucleotides are TGTGCCAGCGCTATCCTACAGACGAACACCGGGGAGCTGTTTTTT.

This clone is classed as medium-sized. The V and J genes are TRBV10-2 and TRBJ2-3; 8 bases map to TRBD2. V lost 4 bases, J lost 8 bases, and 8 bases stayed unmatched. Germline V gene data show CDR1 as WSHSY and CDR2 as SAAADI. The CDR3 extends over 14 amino acids. CDR3 bases: TGCGCCAGCAGTGTAGCGGGGTTGGATGGTACGCAGTATTTT. Translation: CASSVAGLDGTQYF.

The DNA of the CDR3 is TGTGCCACCAGTGATTCCGACAGATCCTACGAGCAGTACTTC. Translating gives CATSDSDRSYEQYF. This chain links TRBV24-1 with TRBJ2-7; weak D call: TRBD1 (5 bases). The CDR3 totals 14 residues. Germline CDR1 is KGHDR and CDR2 is SFDVKD. Trimming left V 2 bases short and J 1 base short, with 8 bases between.

DNA of the CDR3: TGTGCCAGCAGTTACAGCCGGCGGCCGAACACTGAAGCTTTCTTT. Protein product: CASSYSRRPNTEAFF. The chain is built from TRBV6-6 and TRBJ1-1; no clear D gene. Trimming left V 2 bases short and J 1 base short, with 11 bases between. Germline V CDR1 and CDR2: MNHNY, SVGAGI (reference sequence). The CDR3 covers 15 residues.

The rearrangement joins TRBV5-1 to TRBJ1-2; a possible D gene is TRBD1 (5 bases). Trimming shortened V by 0 bases and J by 0 bases, and 9 bases separated the two germline ends. This CDR3 has 15 amino acids. CDR1 SGHRS and CDR2 YFSETQ come from the germline V gene. DNA of the CDR3: TGCGCCAGCAGCTTGGGGGTCAGGGCTAACTATGGCTACACCTTC. Translation gives CASSLGVRANYGYTF.

V gene TRBV6-5 combines with J gene TRBJ1-3; 7 nucleotides align to TRBD1. Germline CDR1 MNHEY, CDR2 SVGAGI. Trimming cost V 8 bases and J 3 bases; bases outside gene matches: 10. The CDR3 is 15 amino acids. CDR3 bases: TGTGCCAGCCGCCAGGGACAGCCATATGGAAACACCATATATTTT. It yields the protein CASRQGQPYGNTIYF.